This TCR beta chain stems from a study of T cells in Graves' hyperthyroidism and ophthalmopathy. Study at large: The authors collected peripheral blood at initial diagnosis, before any treatment.

Study conclusions and caveats: In simple terms, a model built on 13 V-J features told ophthalmopathy apart from stable hyperthyroidism.

As regards this clonotype: Its specificity is not known.

What was amplified from RNA transcripts were TCR beta CDR3 regions. RT-PCR in the first round (using the HTBI primer set) targeted the TCR CDR3. From the multiplex PCR reads, TCRdb called clonotypes with MiXCR, one entry per CDR3 protein. The sample shows about 200,000 distinct CDR3 sequences, roughly 17% of them seen only once. CDR3 length: 15 amino acids. Germline CDR1 and CDR2: KGHDR and SFDVKD. V trimming: 4 bases; J trimming: 7 bases; junction bases outside the gene matches: 4. The source is a man aged 50 to 60 with Graves' hyperthyroidism. This chain uses TRBV24-1 with TRBJ2-4; TRBD2 matches 12 bases. The sample comprised blood. CDR3 protein: CATSDSGTSGNIQYF. DNA for the CDR3: TGTGCCACCAGTGACTCCGGGACTAGCGGGAACATTCAGTACTTC.